The next 31 T cell receptor beta chains were all read from a single sample in a study of beta chain features in type 1 diabetes. Every isolated RNA sample was fully reverse transcribed, so sequencing captured expressed TCRB transcripts. Sequencing was performed with immunoSEQ multiplex PCR; in TCRdb, only in-frame clones are kept and a portion is missing. The sample holds about 130,000 clones, around 8.7% seen once. Sequencing was carried out using central memory CD4+ T cells from blood. These receptor sequences come from a man younger than 30 in good health.

The CDR3 bases are TGTGCCAGCAGCCATACTTACAGGGTAGTGAACACTGAAGCTTTCTTT. Amino acids: CASSHTYRVVNTEAFF. The genes are TRBV11-2 and TRBJ1-1; TRBD1 is a possible D gene (6 bases). CDR3 length: 16 amino acids. CDR1 and CDR2 (germline): SGHAT, FQNNGV. Trimming pared 5 bases from V and 0 bases from J, leaving 16 bases between.

This clone turned up a few times. The CDR3 reads CASSLRHSSYNEQFF. For the CDR3, the DNA is TGTGCCAGCAGCTTAAGGCACAGCTCCTACAATGAGCAGTTCTTC. V is TRBV7-2 and J is TRBJ2-1; D is uncertain. CDR3 size: 15 residues. V lost 2 bases and J 0 bases, leaving 8 bases between the germline ends. Germline V CDR1 and CDR2: SGHTA, FQGNSA.

The V and J genes are TRBV30 and TRBJ2-1, with 11 bases matching TRBD2. V was pared by 7 bases and J by 9 bases, with 17 bases of the junction left unmatched. Germline V gives CDR1 GTSNPN, CDR2 SVGIG (reference sequence). This CDR3 region has 16 residues. As DNA, the CDR3 is TGTGCCTCCACAACTAGCGGGGGCCCTATTTATGGTGAGCAGTTCTTC. Its translation is CASTTSGGPIYGEQFF. Looking up the rest from reference TRBV30 and TRBJ2-1 gives the full variable domain: SQTIHQWPATLVQPVGSPLSLECTVEGTSNPNLYWYRQAAGRGLQLLFYSVGIGQISSEVPQNLSASRPQDRQFILSSKKLLLSDSGFYLCASTTSGGPIYGEQFFGPGTRLTVL.

The genes are TRBV30 and TRBJ1-2, with D perhaps matching TRBD1 (5 bases). Trimming removed 0 bases at V and 0 bases at J, with 5 bases between. The CDR3 has 13 residues. Germline assignment: CDR1 GTSNPN and CDR2 SVGIG (reference sequence). Here the CDR3 DNA reads TGTGCCTGGAGTGTACAGGCTAACTATGGCTACACCTTC. Protein product: CAWSVQANYGYTF.

This clone was seen more than once but under ten times. The chain recombines TRBV5-1 with TRBJ2-1; 12 positions agree with TRBD2. Trimming took 4 bases from V and 4 from J; bases not matched to a gene: 6. The length of the CDR3 is 16 residues. Germline V gene sequence: CDR1 SGHRS, CDR2 YFSETQ. The CDR3 spells CASSPTLAGGYNEQFF. DNA of the CDR3: TGCGCCAGCAGCCCTACCCTAGCGGGGGGGTACAATGAGCAGTTCTTC.

V and J are TRBV30 and TRBJ2-5; 7 bases agree with TRBD2. The CDR3 consists of 15 residues. V shed 4 bases and J 2 bases; nucleotides not matched to a gene: 10. Germline lookup yields CDR1 GTSNPN and CDR2 SVGIG (reference sequence). This chain's CDR3 is CAWTGGAINQETQYF. CDR3 DNA: TGTGCCTGGACGGGGGGAGCGATAAATCAAGAGACCCAGTACTTC.

This clone was picked up many times. The V gene is TRBV27, the J gene TRBJ2-7; TRBD1 might be the D (6 bases). Trimming removed 2 bases from V and 4 bases from J, with 12 bases in between. The CDR3 has 14 amino acids. In germline, CDR1 is MNHEY, CDR2 SMNVEV (reference sequence). CDR3 nucleotide sequence: TGTGCCAGCAGTTTAGGGACAACCTTATACGAGCAGTACTTC. This gives the protein CASSLGTTLYEQYF.

This chain joins TRBV30 and TRBJ1-4; D is possibly TRBD1 (6 bases). The germline V gene has CDR1 GTSNPN and CDR2 SVGIG (reference sequence). The V end was cut by 0 bases, the J end by 12 bases, with 11 bases between. The CDR3 is 12 residues long. For the CDR3, the DNA is TGTGCCTGGAGTGTACTACAGGGCGAACTGTTTTTT. Its translation: CAWSVLQGELFF.

J is TRBJ1-4 and V is TRBV7-9; TRBD1 is a possible D gene (5 bases). Trimming pared 1 base from V and 6 bases from J, leaving 12 bases between. The germline CDR1 and CDR2 sequences are SEHNR and FQNEAQ (reference sequence). This CDR3 region has 15 residues. CDR3 amino acids: CASSLGWGDDEKLFF. The CDR3 region has the DNA TGTGCCAGCAGCTTAGGTTGGGGGGATGATGAAAAACTGTTTTTT.

The rearrangement uses TRBV5-4 and TRBJ2-1, with 11 positions matching TRBD2. The CDR3 runs to 15 residues. V shed 7 bases and J 2 bases; nucleotides not matched to a gene: 5. Germline V gene lookup returns CDR1 SGHNT and CDR2 YYREEE (reference sequence). This chain's CDR3 is CASHSGGVTYNEQFF. The CDR3 region has the DNA TGTGCCAGCCATAGCGGGGGGGTCACCTACAATGAGCAGTTCTTC.

This clone was picked up a small number of times. V is TRBV10-3 and J is TRBJ2-1, with 7 nucleotides matching TRBD1. Trimming at V came to 10 bases and at J to 5 bases, leaving 8 bases not matched to a gene. Germline loops: CDR1 ENHRY, CDR2 SYGVKD. The CDR3 is 13 amino acids. As DNA, the CDR3 is TGTGCCACCTACAGGGGAGAGGACAATGAGCAGTTCTTC. Translating gives CATYRGEDNEQFF.

A few counts support this clone. The chain is built from TRBV19 and TRBJ1-1, with TRBD1 as a possible D gene (6 bases). Germline assignment: CDR1 LNHDA and CDR2 SQIVND (reference sequence). The CDR3 has 14 amino acids. Deletions cut 4 bases from V and 3 bases from J, with 12 bases between. CDR3 DNA sequence: TGTGCCAGTAGTAGTACGGGGGGCCACACTGAAGCTTTCTTT. The encoded protein is CASSSTGGHTEAFF. Supplemented by reference TRBV19 and TRBJ1-1, the full variable domain reads DGGITQSPKYLFRKEGQNVTLSCEQNLNHDAMYWYRQDPGQGLRLIYYSQIVNDFQKGDIAEGYSVSREKKESFPLTVTSAQKNPTAFYLCASSSTGGHTEAFFGQGTRLTVV.

The chain has TRBV7-3 and TRBJ2-3; 8 positions match TRBD2. The CDR3 loop spans 14 amino acids. V was pared by 9 bases and J by 0 bases, with 5 bases of the junction left unmatched. Per the germline V gene, CDR1 is SGHTA and CDR2 is FQGTGA. In nucleotides, the CDR3 is TGTGCCAGTGCGGGGGGTACTAGCACAGATACGCAGTATTTT. This sequence encodes CASAGGTSTDTQYF.

CDR3 sequence (DNA): TGCGCCAGCAGCTTGGAGGGGACAGGGGACTCTGAAGCTTTCTTT. As protein: CASSLEGTGDSEAFF. The chain combines TRBV5-1 with TRBJ1-1, with 10 bases aligning to TRBD1. The V and J ends lost 0 bases and 6 bases, in that order; junction bases with no gene match: 5. Per the germline V gene, CDR1 is SGHRS and CDR2 is YFSETQ. CDR3 length: 15 residues. The entire variable domain, with the rest obtained from reference TRBV5-1 and TRBJ1-1, is as follows: KAGVTQTPRYLIKTRGQQVTLSCSPISGHRSVSWYQQTPGQGLQFLFEYFSETQRNKGNFPGRFSGRQFSNSRSEMNVSTLELGDSALYLCASSLEGTGDSEAFFGQGTRLTVV.

The count of this clone is one. This chain uses TRBV27 with TRBJ2-3, with a possible D match to TRBD1 (5 bases). The V gene's germline CDR1 is MNHEY and CDR2 SMNVEV (reference sequence). This CDR3 region has 13 residues. Trimming shortened V by 6 bases and J by 3 bases, and 10 bases separated the two germline ends. The CDR3 is CASRGVTTDTQYF. CDR3 nucleotide sequence: TGTGCCAGCAGAGGGGTAACGACAGATACGCAGTATTTT.

The genes are TRBV11-2 and TRBJ1-5, with TRBD1 identical over 9 bases. Germline V gives CDR1 SGHAT, CDR2 FQNNGV. The J segment lost 1 base and the V segment lost 5 bases, leaving 3 bases of the junction unmatched. This CDR3 is 15 amino acids long. CDR3 protein: CASSQGQGSNQPQHF. The CDR3 nucleotides read TGTGCCAGCAGCCAAGGACAGGGGAGCAATCAGCCCCAGCATTTT.

In this sample, this clone turned up a few times. This chain uses TRBV28 with TRBJ1-2, with 8 bases fitting TRBD1. Losses at the gene ends were 1 base for V and 6 bases for J; bases not matched to a gene: 4. Germline CDR1 and CDR2: MDHEN and SYDVKM. CDR3 length: 14 residues. This CDR3 reads CASSLYRGRDGYTF. CDR3 in DNA: TGTGCCAGCAGTTTATACAGGGGGAGGGATGGCTACACCTTC.

The gene calls are TRBV11-2 and TRBJ2-7, with D perhaps TRBD1 (6 bases). The V end was cut by 7 bases, the J end by 3 bases, with 13 bases between. Germline V CDR1 and CDR2: SGHAT, FQNNGV. The CDR3 length is 13 residues. CDR3 sequence reads: CASNPDRSYEQYF. CDR3 in DNA: TGTGCCAGCAACCCCGACAGGAGCTACGAGCAGTACTTC.

The chain combines TRBV6-5 with TRBJ2-7; D is possibly TRBD1 (6 bases). CDR1 is MNHEY, CDR2 SVGAGI, per germline. V was shortened by 2 bases and J by 3 bases, with 17 bases between the two germline ends. The CDR3 has 16 amino acids. The CDR3 is CASSYTWAGENYEQYF. The CDR3 DNA sequence: TGTGCCAGCAGTTACACCTGGGCAGGGGAAAACTACGAGCAGTACTTC.

This chain connects TRBV9 to TRBJ2-5; TRBD2 aligns across 10 bases. The CDR3 loop spans 18 amino acids. V gave up 0 bases and J gave up 7 bases; unmatched junction bases: 15. Germline CDR1 SGDLS, CDR2 YYNGEE. The CDR3, as DNA: TGTGCCAGCAGCGTAGAGGCTAGCGGGGGAGGAAACGTGGGGACCCAGTACTTC. Protein: CASSVEASGGGNVGTQYF. Full variable domain (missing parts from reference TRBV9 and TRBJ2-5): DSGVTQTPKHLITATGQRVTLRCSPRSGDLSVYWYQQSLDQGLQFLIQYYNGEERAKGNILERFSAQQFPDLHSELNLSSLELGDSALYFCASSVEASGGGNVGTQYFGPGTRLLVL.

This clone turned up a few times. The genes are TRBV11-3 and TRBJ2-2; D is ambiguous. The CDR3 has 12 residues. V lost 5 bases to trimming and J lost 5 bases, with 6 bases between them. CDR1 is SGHNT and CDR2 is YENEEA in the germline V gene. For the CDR3, the DNA is TGTGCCAGCAGCGATAGTACCGGGGAGCTGTTTTTT. Residues: CASSDSTGELFF.

This clone was counted a few times. This chain uses TRBV19 with TRBJ1-2; D call uncertain. The CDR3 is 13 amino acids. V lost 6 bases and J 7 bases, leaving 15 bases between the germline ends. Germline-derived CDR1 and CDR2 are LNHDA and SQIVND (reference sequence). CDR3 coding DNA: TGTGCCAGTAGGGACTTCTCTCTACGTGGCTACACCTTC. Its protein is CASRDFSLRGYTF.

This clone showed up just a few times. The chain links TRBV6-1 to TRBJ2-7; D is perhaps TRBD2 (5 bases). Germline loops: CDR1 MNHNS, CDR2 SASEGT. The CDR3 consists of 13 residues. V lost 7 bases and J 7 bases, leaving 17 bases between the germline ends. In DNA, the CDR3 is TGTGCCAGCATGCCGGAGGACCCCTGGGAGCAGTACTTC. Translating it yields CASMPEDPWEQYF.

This chain joins TRBV5-4 and TRBJ2-3; 9 nucleotides match TRBD1. Germline trimming cut 3 bases from V and 6 bases from J; bases unmatched to any gene: 5. Per the germline V gene, CDR1 is SGHNT and CDR2 is YYREEE (reference sequence). CDR3 size: 14 residues. CDR3 in DNA: TGTGCCAGCAGCTCACAGGGGGCGGTTGATACGCAGTATTTT. Its translation: CASSSQGAVDTQYF.

This clone has a handful of counts. The rearrangement uses TRBV7-2 and TRBJ1-5; D ambiguous. CDR1 and CDR2 from the germline V gene are SGHTA and FQGNSA. This CDR3 has 15 amino acids. Deletions cut 1 base from V and 3 bases from J, with 10 bases between. The chain's CDR3 is CASSLVVSNNQPQHF. In DNA form, the CDR3 reads TGTGCCAGCAGCTTAGTAGTGAGTAACAATCAGCCCCAGCATTTT.

The rearrangement uses TRBV7-2 and TRBJ2-1; a possible D gene is TRBD2 (5 bases). Trimming removed 2 bases at V and 2 bases at J, with 7 bases between. This CDR3 spans 14 amino acids. Germline CDR1 SGHTA, CDR2 FQGNSA. The CDR3 sequence is CASSLTEAYNEQFF. CDR3 nucleotides: TGTGCCAGCAGCTTAACGGAGGCCTACAATGAGCAGTTCTTC.

The chain employs TRBV7-9 and TRBJ1-3; D remains unclear. Trimming took off 5 bases at V and 7 bases at J, with 6 bases between the two ends. Per germline, CDR1 SEHNR and CDR2 FQNEAQ (reference sequence). The CDR3 spans 11 residues. The CDR3 nucleotides read TGTGCCAGCAGCCCTAAGAACACCATATATTTT. Translation gives CASSPKNTIYF. Together with reference TRBV7-9 and TRBJ1-3, the CDR3 gives the full variable domain: DTGVSQNPRHKITKRGQNVTFRCDPISEHNRLYWYRQTLGQGPEFLTYFQNEAQLEKSRLLSDRFSAERPKGSFSTLEIQRTEQGDSAMYLCASSPKNTIYFGEGSWLTVV.

This clone was found a few times. The chain carries TRBV5-1 and TRBJ1-4, with 7 bases identical to TRBD1. Germline V gene sequence: CDR1 SGHRS, CDR2 YFSETQ. The length of the CDR3 is 14 residues. V shed 4 bases and J 4 bases; nucleotides not matched to a gene: 4. CDR3 in DNA: TGCGCCAGCAGCCGGGACAGCCTTAATGAAAAACTGTTTTTT. Its protein is CASSRDSLNEKLFF.

The sample holds many counts of this clone. The chain joins TRBV28 to TRBJ2-1; 8 bases fit TRBD2. This CDR3 is built from 15 residues. J lost 12 bases, V lost 5 bases, and 15 bases had no gene match. CDR1 is MDHEN and CDR2 is SYDVKM in the germline V gene. Here the CDR3 DNA reads TGTGCCAGCAGTGGTAGCGGGGACGCCTACAGTTGGCAGTTCTTC. Amino acid sequence: CASSGSGDAYSWQFF.

This clone was seen ten or more times. V and J are TRBV9 and TRBJ1-2, with 9 nucleotides matching TRBD1. CDR1 is SGDLS, CDR2 YYNGEE, per germline. This CDR3 has 14 residues. V was clipped by 4 bases and J by 8 bases; unmatched bases: 9. This CDR3 reads CASSPLDRGGGYTF. In DNA form, the CDR3 reads TGTGCCAGCAGCCCGCTGGACAGGGGAGGCGGCTACACCTTC.

The DNA of the CDR3 is TGTGCCAGCTCCCAACAGGGGGCAGGGAATGAAAAACTGTTTTTT. Encoded protein: CASSQQGAGNEKLFF. V gene TRBV18 combines with J gene TRBJ1-4; 9 nucleotides align to TRBD1. Losses at the gene ends were 6 bases for V and 5 bases for J; bases not matched to a gene: 7. Per germline, CDR1 KGHSH and CDR2 LQKENI. The CDR3 covers 15 residues.